The 24 T cell receptor beta chains below come from one sample, sequenced in a study of T cells in women clearing cervical HPV infection (dated by TCRdb to 2016 to 2019). Library preparation was by the immunoSEQ multiplex PCR assay. What TCRdb holds here is the immuneACCESS table cut down to in-frame rearrangements. Part of the clones is not present; checked against another copy, under half of the missing clones reflect an unresolved V gene, and the others are unexplained. This sample's table has entries for 22,000 or so clones. Of the sample, around a tenth falls within the top ten clones. Sequenced input: blood buffy coat. The receptors come from a woman between 18 and 70 years old with a cervical HPV16 infection that either progressed to CIN3+ or cleared (not recorded which).

Remarks on this clone: From the germline J gene comes the end of the CDR3, since the read stops 3 residues before it. The chain has TRBV20-1 and TRBJ2-5; 7 bases agree with TRBD2. This CDR3 spans 14 amino acids. From germline, CDR1 is DFQATT and CDR2 SNEGSKA (reference sequence). After removal of 0 bases from V and 2 bases from J, the junction contained 3 bases not matched to a gene. The part of the CDR3 DNA that was read is TGCAGTGCTAGAGATTGGGGGGGGCAAGAGACC. It translates to CSARDWGGQET. The whole CDR3 sequence is CSARDWGGQETQYF.

Concerning this clone: Coverage ceases 3 residues before the CDR3 finishes, and the germline J gene fills in the end. The rearrangement uses TRBV2 and TRBJ1-5; TRBD1 matches at 9 bases. Trimming at V came to 4 bases and at J to 4 bases, leaving 2 bases not matched to a gene. The CDR3 length is 14 residues. CDR1 is SNHLY, CDR2 FYNNEI, per germline. The CDR3 sequence: CASSAGTGNQPQHF. The CDR3 DNA, read in part, is TGTGCCAGCAGTGCCGGGACAGGGAATCAGCCC.

Notes on this clone: The read halts 3 residues ahead of the CDR3 end, with the missing end drawn from the germline J gene. The rearrangement uses TRBV5-1 and TRBJ2-5, with 7 nucleotides matching TRBD2. The germline V gene encodes CDR1 SGHRS and CDR2 YFSETQ. V lost 3 bases to trimming and J lost 5 bases; unmatched junction nucleotides: 10. There are 15 residues in the CDR3. Partial CDR3 DNA: TGCGCCAGCAGCTCCTCCGGGACTAAAGAGGAGACC. Encoded protein: CASSSSGTKEET. The entire CDR3 protein reads CASSSSGTKEETQYF.

The DNA read from the CDR3 is TGTGCCTGGAGTCGGGATGGC. Its protein is CAWSRDG. The entire CDR3 reads CAWSRDGYTF. The rearrangement links TRBV30 to TRBJ1-2; unclear D gene. The read is 3 residues too short to cover the CDR3 end, so that end is filled in from the germline J gene. The CDR3 spans 10 residues. Looked up from germline, CDR1 is GTSNPN and CDR2 is SVGIG (reference sequence). Trimming took off 2 bases at V and 6 bases at J, with 4 bases between the two ends.

To note about this clone: The CDR3 end is not reached by the read, which stops 3 residues before it; the germline J gene fills it in. This chain links TRBV20-1 with TRBJ1-1, with D perhaps TRBD1 (5 bases). The CDR3 has 13 amino acids. Germline V CDR1 and CDR2: DFQATT, SNEGSKA (reference sequence). Deletions cut 5 bases from V and 1 base from J, with 11 bases between. Here the CDR3 reads CSAQDIPNTEAFF. The sequenced part of the CDR3 DNA is TGCAGTGCTCAGGACATCCCGAACACTGAA.

Details on this clone: From the germline J gene comes the end of the CDR3, since the read stops 3 residues before it. The chain couples TRBV4-1 to TRBJ2-5; D tentatively fits TRBD1 or TRBD2 (6 bases each). The CDR3 has 17 amino acids. The V end was cut by 0 bases, the J end by 7 bases, with 21 bases between. Germline V CDR1 and CDR2: MGHRA, YSYEKL. CDR3 DNA (partial): TGCGCCAGCAGCCAAGATATAGGAGGGGACAAACGCGGGACC. Translated: CASSQDIGGDKRGT. The whole CDR3 sequence is CASSQDIGGDKRGTQYF.

Worth noting for this clone: The CDR3 end is not reached by the read, which stops 3 residues before it; the germline J gene fills it in. The J gene is TRBJ2-7, the V gene TRBV29-1, with TRBD1 identical over 9 bases. Germline V CDR1 and CDR2: SQVTM, ANQGSEA. V dropped 8 bases and J dropped 6; count of bases not matched to a gene: 11. The CDR3 covers 13 residues. Partial CDR3 DNA: TGCAGCCCAGCCGGGACAGGGAGTAGCGAG. The encoded protein is CSPAGTGSSE. The complete CDR3 protein is CSPAGTGSSEQYF.

Regarding this clone: The read falls 3 residues short of the CDR3 end, and the missing part is taken from the germline J gene. The genes are TRBV20-1 and TRBJ1-5, with TRBD1 identical over 7 bases. Per the germline V gene, CDR1 is DFQATT and CDR2 is SNEGSKA (reference sequence). This CDR3 region has 15 residues. Trimming cost V 0 bases and J 9 bases; bases outside gene matches: 11. CDR3 DNA (partial): TGCAGTGCTAGAGATCGCGGACAGGATGGTTGGCCC. It yields the protein CSARDRGQDGWP. In full, the CDR3 reads CSARDRGQDGWPQHF.

Concerning this clone: The CDR3 is cut off 3 residues early in the read; its end comes from the germline J gene. The chain is built from TRBV7-2 and TRBJ1-2; TRBD1 is a possible D gene (6 bases). Looked up from germline, CDR1 is SGHTA and CDR2 is FQGNSA. The germline V and J ends were trimmed by 1 base and 7 bases, with 10 bases remaining between them. The CDR3 totals 13 residues. The CDR3 bases that were read are TGTGCCAGCAGCTTAGGTCTCAGGGGTGGC. This translates into CASSLGLRGG. The entire CDR3 reads CASSLGLRGGYTF.

Comments on this clone: The read gets to within 3 residues of the CDR3 end, and the germline J gene fills in the rest. This chain links TRBV11-1 with TRBJ2-7; 7 nucleotides match TRBD1. This CDR3 region has 15 residues. The germline V gene has CDR1 SGHAT and CDR2 FQDESV (reference sequence). J was trimmed by 2 bases and V by 2 bases; bases with no gene match: 6. CDR3 amino acids: CASSLIPTGAYEQYF. CDR3 DNA (partial): TGTGCCAGCAGCTTAATCCCCACAGGGGCCTACGAG.

With respect to this clone: The CDR3 extends 3 residues past the end of the read, so its final part is completed from the germline J gene. The chain uses TRBV11-2 and TRBJ1-4, with 7 bases fitting TRBD1. CDR1 is SGHAT, CDR2 FQNNGV, per germline. The CDR3 sequence is 15 residues long. V was clipped by 5 bases and J by 8 bases; unmatched bases: 11. The DNA read from the CDR3 is TGTGCCAGCAGCCTAAGCCAGGGGGTATTAGAAAAA. Protein sequence: CASSLSQGVLEK. The complete CDR3 sequence is CASSLSQGVLEKLFF. The whole variable domain, remainder taken from reference TRBV11-2 and TRBJ1-4, is EAGVAQSPRYKIIEKRQSVAFWCNPISGHATLYWYQQILGQGPKLLIQFQNNGVVDDSQLPKDRFSAERLKGVDSTLKIQPAKLEDSAVYLCASSLSQGVLEKLFFGSGTQLSVL.

A note on this clone: Sequencing ends 3 residues short of the CDR3 end; the germline J gene provides the rest. The chain couples TRBV5-4 to TRBJ2-3; no definite D call. The V end was cut by 6 bases, the J end by 0 bases, with 17 bases between. This CDR3 has 16 residues. Per germline, CDR1 SGHNT and CDR2 YYREEE (reference sequence). The CDR3 loop reads CASTPVNGLSTDTQYF. The sequenced CDR3 bases are TGTGCCAGCACCCCCGTCAACGGTCTAAGCACAGATACG.

CDR3 region: CASSQGTGYGYTF. The sequenced CDR3 bases are TGTGCCAGCAGCCAAGGGACAGGCTATGGC. J is TRBJ1-2 and V is TRBV7-2, with 8 positions matching TRBD1. The CDR3 is cut off 3 residues early in the read; its end comes from the germline J gene. This CDR3 contains 13 residues. Germline CDR1 reads SGHTA; CDR2 reads FQGNSA. Losses at the gene ends were 5 bases for V and 4 bases for J; bases not matched to a gene: 3.

Turning to this clone: The read terminates 3 residues before the CDR3 end, so the remaining end is supplied by the germline J gene. The chain joins TRBV6-1 to TRBJ1-1, with TRBD1 matching over 8 bases. The junction had 6 bases not matched to a gene; V was cut back by 2 bases and J by 1 base. Germline V gene lookup returns CDR1 MNHNS and CDR2 SASEGT. CDR3 length: 16 amino acids. The CDR3 sequence is CASSERTGLGNTEAFF. CDR3 DNA (partial): TGTGCCAGCAGTGAAAGGACAGGGTTAGGGAACACTGAA.

As concerns this clone: The CDR3 end falls 3 residues outside the read, so it is completed with the germline J gene. The gene calls are TRBV11-2 and TRBJ2-5, with 8 bases matching TRBD2. Germline loops: CDR1 SGHAT, CDR2 FQNNGV. V shed 4 bases, J shed 5 bases, and the junction held 6 bases outside the gene matches. This CDR3 has 14 amino acids. The CDR3 bases that were read are TGTGCCAGCAGCTCCTCGGGGGGGAGGGAGACC. It encodes CASSSSGGRET. The whole CDR3 sequence is CASSSSGGRETQYF.

A word on this clone: The DNA ends 3 residues before the CDR3 does, and the rest of the CDR3 is filled in from the germline J gene. J is TRBJ1-1 and V is TRBV7-9, with D perhaps TRBD1 (6 bases). V was cut by 5 bases and J by 0 bases, with 10 bases left in between. Germline V lookup: CDR1 SEHNR, CDR2 FQNEAQ (reference sequence). This CDR3 is built from 14 residues. The CDR3 bases that were read are TGTGCCAGCAGCCGACAGGTGTTGAACACTGAA. Its protein is CASSRQVLNTE. The full CDR3 reads CASSRQVLNTEAFF.

With respect to this clone: The read falls 3 residues short of the CDR3 end, and the missing part is taken from the germline J gene. V gene TRBV23-1 combines with J gene TRBJ1-5; possible D gene TRBD1, 6 bases. TRBV23-1 falls under the ORF class, with uncertain function. The CDR3 runs 17 residues. CDR3 bases read: TGCGCCAGCAGTCAATCTATTTCAGGGGCCGAACCGCATCCC. This codes for CASSQSISGAEPHP. The CDR3 in full is CASSQSISGAEPHPQHF.

Concerning this clone itself: The DNA ends 3 residues before the CDR3 does, and the rest of the CDR3 is filled in from the germline J gene. The rearrangement uses TRBV5-1 and TRBJ1-4, with D perhaps matching TRBD1 (5 bases). This CDR3 has 14 residues. V dropped 0 bases and J dropped 7 bases, with 10 bases sitting between them. CDR1 SGHRS and CDR2 YFSETQ come from the germline V gene. The CDR3 region is CASSLGTNREKLFF. The part of the CDR3 DNA that was read is TGCGCCAGCAGCTTGGGGACAAACCGTGAAAAA.

The CDR3 reads CSAGTGNYGYTF. CDR3 DNA, as far as it was read: TGCAGCGCAGGGACAGGGAACTATGGC. The chain links TRBV29-1 to TRBJ1-2; 9 bases are shared with TRBD1. The read halts 3 residues ahead of the CDR3 end, with the missing end drawn from the germline J gene. Germline CDR1 SQVTM, CDR2 ANQGSEA. The CDR3 contains 12 residues. The ends lost 7 bases at V and 2 bases at J; junction bases unmatched: 2.

With regard to this clone: The read ends 3 residues before the CDR3 terminus; that terminus is restored from the germline J gene. J is TRBJ1-5 and V is TRBV19, with D perhaps matching TRBD1 (5 bases). The V end lost 4 bases, the J end lost 6 bases, and 10 bases lay between the germline ends. The CDR3 is 13 amino acids. Germline loops: CDR1 LNHDA, CDR2 SQIVND (reference sequence). The CDR3 reads CASSRGRGQPQHF. Partial CDR3 DNA: TGTGCCAGTAGTAGAGGAAGGGGTCAGCCC.

Comments on this clone: With the read ending 3 residues before the CDR3 end, the germline J gene is used to fill in that end. This rearrangement joins TRBV2 to TRBJ1-5, with TRBD1 matching over 7 bases. Germline CDR1 SNHLY, CDR2 FYNNEI. The CDR3 length is 13 residues. The junction had 6 bases not matched to a gene; V was cut back by 10 bases and J by 3 bases. The CDR3 protein is CAISTGNNQPQHF. Partial CDR3 DNA: TGTGCCATCTCGACAGGGAACAATCAGCCC.

About this clone itself: The CDR3 goes on 3 residues after the read ends, and that part is filled in from the germline J gene. The chain combines TRBV18 with TRBJ1-4; D is perhaps TRBD1 (6 bases). Trimming took 4 bases from V and 5 from J, leaving 11 bases between them. This CDR3 region has 14 residues. CDR1 and CDR2 from the germline V gene are KGHSH and LQKENI. The chain's CDR3 is CASSLDSQNEKLFF. The covered CDR3 bases are TGTGCCAGCTCACTGGACAGCCAGAATGAAAAA.

Comment on this clone: The sequenced fragment ends 3 residues before the CDR3 boundary, so the rest is inferred from the germline J gene. This sequence joins TRBV12-3 or TRBV12-4 and TRBJ2-1, with D possibly being TRBD1 or TRBD2 (5 bases each). Trimming left V 0 bases short and J 0 bases short, with 12 bases between. The length of the CDR3 is 17 residues. The sequenced part of the CDR3 DNA is TGTGCCAGCAGTTTAGCGAGAGGGGCTAGCTCCTACAATGAG. Protein product: CASSLARGASSYNE. The whole CDR3 sequence reads CASSLARGASSYNEQFF.

Remarks on this clone: The CDR3 goes on 3 residues after the read ends, and that part is filled in from the germline J gene. The chain combines TRBV5-5 with TRBJ2-7; a possible D gene is TRBD1 (6 bases). From germline, CDR1 is SGHKS and CDR2 YYEKEE (reference sequence). The length of the CDR3 is 14 residues. V was trimmed by 0 bases and J by 2 bases, leaving 9 bases between them. Incomplete CDR3 DNA: TGTGCCAGCAGCTTGGGGACAGTAGCCTACGAG. As protein: CASSLGTVAYE. The full CDR3 protein reads CASSLGTVAYEQYF.